The next 9 T cell receptor beta chains were all read from a single sample in a study of CD8 T cells in Susac syndrome. It was with random hexamers that 0.5 to 1 ug RNA was reverse transcribed. TCRdb recomputed calls from the immunoSEQ multiplex PCR reads with MiXCR, one row per CDR3 protein. The data hold around 150,000 distinct CDR3 sequences, with just under 95% observed a single time. Input material: CD8+ T cells from PBMCs. The receptors derive from a human donor with Susac syndrome.

The chain combines TRBV5-4 with TRBJ1-1; unclear D gene. Germline V gene sequence: CDR1 SGHNT, CDR2 YYREEE (reference sequence). With 2 bases removed from V and 6 bases from J, the gap between germline ends came to 11 bases. CDR3 length equals 13 residues. Here the CDR3 DNA reads TGTGCCAGCAGCTTCCGGGGTTCCTCTGAAGCTTTCTTT. Encoded protein: CASSFRGSSEAFF.

V gene TRBV7-8 combines with J gene TRBJ2-3; TRBD2 matches at 11 bases. Germline assignment: CDR1 SGHVS and CDR2 FQNEAQ. CDR3 length: 19 amino acids. Unmatched junction bases numbered 13, after V lost 5 bases and J lost 0 bases. The CDR3 nucleotides read TGTGCCAGCAGCCTACCCACTAGCGGGAGTCACCCTAGCACAGATACGCAGTATTTT. It specifies CASSLPTSGSHPSTDTQYF.

The chain is built from TRBV28 and TRBJ2-7; tentatively, D is TRBD1 or TRBD2 (6 bases each). With 3 bases removed from V and 7 bases from J, the gap between germline ends came to 16 bases. The CDR3 totals 14 residues. Germline CDR1 reads MDHEN; CDR2 reads SYDVKM. The chain's CDR3 is CASSFRIGGTEQYF. The CDR3 bases are TGTGCCAGCAGTTTTAGGATAGGGGGGACGGAGCAGTACTTC.

V gene TRBV7-6 combines with J gene TRBJ2-7; 7 nucleotides match TRBD1. CDR1 is SGHVS, CDR2 FNYEAQ, per germline. The CDR3 extends over 15 amino acids. V shed 5 bases, J shed 0 bases, and the junction held 7 bases outside the gene matches. The CDR3 here is CASSLGQANSYEQYF. CDR3 DNA: TGTGCCAGCAGCCTAGGACAGGCGAACTCCTACGAGCAGTACTTC.

This chain links TRBV12-3 or TRBV12-4 with TRBJ2-1; perhaps TRBD1 as D (6 bases). This CDR3 is built from 14 residues. V was trimmed by 7 bases and J by 2 bases, leaving 12 bases between them. The CDR3 sequence: CASTPGTPYNEQFF. Written as DNA, the CDR3 is TGTGCCAGCACCCCCGGGACACCCTACAATGAGCAGTTCTTC.

The chain links TRBV2 to TRBJ2-1, with D maybe TRBD2 (5 bases). The CDR3 contains 15 residues. Deletions cut 7 bases from V and 6 bases from J, with 19 bases between. Germline values: CDR1 SNHLY, CDR2 FYNNEI. The CDR3 nucleotides are TGTGCCAGCATTCCGGCGGACTCGGTCAGCAATGAGCAGTTCTTC. Translating gives CASIPADSVSNEQFF.

The V gene is TRBV12-3 or TRBV12-4, the J gene TRBJ2-1, with 8 bases fitting TRBD2. J was trimmed by 4 bases and V by 3 bases; bases with no gene match: 2. This CDR3 region has 14 residues. This CDR3 reads CASSFGGVYNEQFF. CDR3 coding DNA: TGTGCCAGCAGTTTCGGGGGGGTGTACAATGAGCAGTTCTTC.

This chain connects TRBV7-9 to TRBJ2-7, with unresolved D. Germline values: CDR1 SEHNR, CDR2 FQNEAQ (reference sequence). Trimming pared 5 bases from V and 2 bases from J, leaving 16 bases between. The CDR3 loop spans 15 amino acids. The CDR3 region has the DNA TGTGCCAGCAGCCCAGAAAACTGGCGTACCTACGAGCAGTACTTC. Residues: CASSPENWRTYEQYF.

CDR3 nucleotides: TGTGCCAGCAGTTTCGGACAGGGCGGAGGCTACACCTTC. Protein: CASSFGQGGGYTF. The gene calls are TRBV27 and TRBJ1-2; TRBD1 agrees at 8 bases. Per germline, CDR1 MNHEY and CDR2 SMNVEV (reference sequence). With V trimmed by 3 bases and J by 8 bases, 5 bases remained unmatched. The CDR3 runs to 13 residues.